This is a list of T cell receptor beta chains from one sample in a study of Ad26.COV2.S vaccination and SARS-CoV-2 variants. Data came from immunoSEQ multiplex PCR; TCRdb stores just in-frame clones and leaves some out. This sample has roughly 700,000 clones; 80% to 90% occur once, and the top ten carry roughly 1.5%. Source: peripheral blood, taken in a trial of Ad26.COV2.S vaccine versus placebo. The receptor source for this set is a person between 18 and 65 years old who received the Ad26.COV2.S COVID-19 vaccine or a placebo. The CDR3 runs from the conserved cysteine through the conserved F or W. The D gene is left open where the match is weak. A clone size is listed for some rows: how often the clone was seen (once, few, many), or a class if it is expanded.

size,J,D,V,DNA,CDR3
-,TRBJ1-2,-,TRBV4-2,TGTGCCAGCAGCCAAGATTGGGCAGCTAACTATGGCTACACCTTC,CASSQDWAANYGYTF
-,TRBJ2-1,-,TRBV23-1,TGCGCAAAGGGACCCGTCGTTAAGAATGAGCAGTTCTTC,CAKGPVVKNEQFF
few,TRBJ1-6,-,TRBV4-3,TGCGCCAGCAGCCAAGAGGTCGCCGGGAGTTACCTCCACTTT,CASSQEVAGSYLHF
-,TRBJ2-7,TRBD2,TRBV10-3,TGTGCCATCAGTGCGGGACTAGCGGGAGATGAGCAGTACTTC,CAISAGLAGDEQYF
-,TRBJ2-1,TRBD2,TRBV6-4,TGTGCCAGCAGTCCCGGCGGGGGGAACAATGAGCAGTTCTTC,CASSPGGGNNEQFF
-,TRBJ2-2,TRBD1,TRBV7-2,TGTGCCAGCCTGCTGGTAGGGGGCAGCACCGGGGAGCTGTTTTTT,CASLLVGGSTGELFF
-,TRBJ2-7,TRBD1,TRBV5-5,TGTGCCAGCAGCTTAGGGAACACAGGGGCTACCTACGAGCAGTACTTC,CASSLGNTGATYEQYF
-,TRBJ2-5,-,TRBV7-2,TGTGCCAGCAGCTTTCACGGACAAGAGACCCAGTACTTC,CASSFHGQETQYF
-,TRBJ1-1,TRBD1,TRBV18,TGTGCCAGCTCACCTCGAGCCAGACAGGGGACTGAAGCTTTCTTT,CASSPRARQGTEAFF
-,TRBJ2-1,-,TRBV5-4,TGTGCCAGCAGCTTGGGTAGTTCAGCGGTCCGAGCCTACAATGAGCAGTTCTTC,CASSLGSSAVRAYNEQFF
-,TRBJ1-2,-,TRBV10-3,TGTGCCATCAGTGAGTCAAATGGCAGGAGCTATGGCTACACCTTC,CAISESNGRSYGYTF
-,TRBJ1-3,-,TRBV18,TGTGCCAGCTCACCAGCAGAAAGAACTGGAAACACCATATATTTT,CASSPAERTGNTIYF
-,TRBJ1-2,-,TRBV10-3,TGTGCCATCAGTGAGTCGATGGGGGACTATGGCTACACCTTC,CAISESMGDYGYTF
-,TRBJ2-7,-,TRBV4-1,TGCGCCAGCAGCCCGGGACCACCCTACGAGCAGTACTTC,CASSPGPPYEQYF
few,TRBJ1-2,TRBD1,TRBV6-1,TGTGCCAGCAGTGAACCTCAGGGGGCCCCCTATGGCTACACCTTC,CASSEPQGAPYGYTF
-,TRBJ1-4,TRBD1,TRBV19,TGTGCCAGTAGTGGGACAGAGGAGGCTAATGAAAAACTGTTTTTT,CASSGTEEANEKLFF
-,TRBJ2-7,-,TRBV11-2,TGTGCCAGCAGCTCCCAGACTAGGGACGAGCAGTACTTC,CASSSQTRDEQYF
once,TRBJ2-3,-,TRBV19,TGTGCCAGTAGTAATAGAGCGTTAGCGGCCACAGATACGCAGTATTTT,CASSNRALAATDTQYF
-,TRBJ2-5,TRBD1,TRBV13,TGTGCCAGCAGCTTAAGGACAGGGGGACAAGAGACCCAGTACTTC,CASSLRTGGQETQYF
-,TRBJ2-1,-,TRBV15,TGTGCCACCAGCAGAGACCCGCCGGCGGGACCCCGGAAGAATGAGCAGTTCTTC,CATSRDPPAGPRKNEQFF
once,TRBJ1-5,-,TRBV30,TGTGCCTGGAGTGTATTGGATAGCAATCAGCCCCAGCATTTT,CAWSVLDSNQPQHF
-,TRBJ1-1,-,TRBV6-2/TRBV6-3,TGTGCCAGCAGTTACGGCAGTTACACTGAAGCTTTCTTT,CASSYGSYTEAFF
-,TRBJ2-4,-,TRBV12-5,TGTGCTAGTGGTTTCCAGACAGCTCCTGGGAACATTCAGTACTTC,CASGFQTAPGNIQYF
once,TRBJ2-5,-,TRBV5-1,TGCGCCAGCAGCGACCTACAGGGTGCAGGGACCCAGTACTTC,CASSDLQGAGTQYF
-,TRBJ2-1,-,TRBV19,TGTGCCAGTAGTATAGTTAGCGGAGCCGGGAATGAGCAGTTCTTC,CASSIVSGAGNEQFF
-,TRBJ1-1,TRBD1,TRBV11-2,TGTGCCAGCAGCCGCACCGGGACAGTGAACACTGAAGCTTTCTTT,CASSRTGTVNTEAFF
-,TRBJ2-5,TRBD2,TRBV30,TGTGCCTGGAGTGGTAGACGGGAGGGAAAAGAGACCCAGTACTTC,CAWSGRREGKETQYF
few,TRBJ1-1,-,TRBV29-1,TGCAGCGTTGAAAGGGCCGGCAGGGGGAACACTGAAGCTTTCTTT,CSVERAGRGNTEAFF
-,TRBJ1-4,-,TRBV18,TGTGCCAGCTCACCGAGTAATGAAAAACTGTTTTTT,CASSPSNEKLFF
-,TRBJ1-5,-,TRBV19,TGTGCCAGTCTCGGACGGAGCAATCAGCCCCAGCATTTT,CASLGRSNQPQHF
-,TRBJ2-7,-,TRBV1,TGCACCAGCAGCCAAGGGAGGGAGGCCCCTCACGAGCAGTACTTC,CTSSQGREAPHEQYF
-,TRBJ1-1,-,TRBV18,TGTGCCAGCTCACCACCGGGGGGCTTCGGCACTGAAGCTTTCTTT,CASSPPGGFGTEAFF
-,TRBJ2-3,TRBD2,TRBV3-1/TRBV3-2,TGTGCCAGCAGCCAAGAACCGACTAGCGGGACTAGCACAGATACGCAGTATTTT,CASSQEPTSGTSTDTQYF
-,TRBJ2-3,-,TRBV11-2,TGTGCCAGCAGCTTAGAGGACCTCACAGATACGCAGTATTTT,CASSLEDLTDTQYF
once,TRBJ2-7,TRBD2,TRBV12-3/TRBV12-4,TGTGCCAGCAGATCTAGCGGGTCCTACGCGCAGTACTTC,CASRSSGSYAQYF
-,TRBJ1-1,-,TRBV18,TGTGCCAGCTCACCACTGACAGCGAACACTGAAGCTTTCTTT,CASSPLTANTEAFF
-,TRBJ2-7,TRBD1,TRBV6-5,TGTGCCAGCAGTTACCGGGACAGGTCATACGAGCAGTACTTC,CASSYRDRSYEQYF
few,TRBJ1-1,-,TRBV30,TGTGCCTGGAGTGTAACCCTTTGGAACACTGAAGCTTTCTTT,CAWSVTLWNTEAFF
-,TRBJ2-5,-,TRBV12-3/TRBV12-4,TGTGCCAGCAGTTTAAAAGAGACCCAGTACTTC,CASSLKETQYF
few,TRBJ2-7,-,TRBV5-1,TGCGCCAGCAGCGCCCGGCAGGGAAACTCCTACGAGCAGTACTTC,CASSARQGNSYEQYF
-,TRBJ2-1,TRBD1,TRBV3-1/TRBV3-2,TGTGCCAGCAGCCACTTCCCTGAGACAGGGAACTATGAGCAGTTCTTC,CASSHFPETGNYEQFF
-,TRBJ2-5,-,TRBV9,TGTGCCAGCAGCGTAGGGTACATTTCCGGGGAGACCCAGTACTTC,CASSVGYISGETQYF
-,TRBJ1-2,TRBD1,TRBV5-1,TGCGCCAGCAGCTCGGGACAGGTGAACTATGGCTACACCTTC,CASSSGQVNYGYTF
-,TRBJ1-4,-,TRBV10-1,TGCGCCAGCAGTGATGACCAGCGGGAAAAACTGTTTTTT,CASSDDQREKLFF
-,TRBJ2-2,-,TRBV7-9,TGTGCCAGCAGCCCCCGGGACGGTGACACCGGGGAGCTGTTTTTT,CASSPRDGDTGELFF
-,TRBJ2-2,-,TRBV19,TGTGCCAGTAGTGTTGAGACCGGGGAGCTGTTTTTT,CASSVETGELFF